Each of the 27 T cell receptor beta chains below was sequenced from the same sample in a study of regulatory T cells in long-lasting Graves disease. Time point indicated: persistent/refractory GD, antithyroid drugs over 5 years with positive TRAb. The TCR library used RNA extracted from PBMCs. Library construction for TCR beta used iRepertoire HTBI primers and Arm-PCR of CDR3 regions. MiXCR, applied by TCRdb to the multiplex PCR reads, yields one record per CDR3 protein. This sample has 360,000 or so distinct CDR3 sequences; 23% occur once, and the top ten carry around 30%. The source was peripheral blood mononuclear cells (PBMCs), collected when the disease was refractory, from a patient treated with antithyroid drugs. The receptors here all came from a woman aged 35 to 49 with Graves disease.

The genes are TRBV6-9 and TRBJ1-1, with 8 bases lining up with TRBD1. Germline assignment: CDR1 MNHGY and CDR2 SVAAGI. The CDR3 has 16 residues. Trimming cost V 3 bases and J 1 base; bases outside gene matches: 7. CDR3 sequence reads: CASSYPTDRGNTEAFF. CDR3 nucleotides: TGTGCCAGCAGTTACCCAACTGACAGGGGGAACACTGAAGCTTTCTTT.

This clonotype was found once. The chain joins TRBV5-6 to TRBJ2-6; tentatively, D is TRBD1 (5 bases). Germline V lookup: CDR1 SGHDT, CDR2 YYEEEE. V lost 4 bases to trimming and J lost 3 bases, with 11 bases between them. The length of the CDR3 is 15 residues. CDR3: CASSPDSFGANVLTF. CDR3 DNA sequence: TGTGCCAGCAGCCCCGACAGCTTTGGGGCCAACGTCCTGACTTTC.

There are many counts of this clonotype. V and J are TRBV11-2 and TRBJ2-5; TRBD2 is a possible D gene (5 bases). The CDR3 length is 14 residues. Between the trimmed V and J ends, which lost 5 bases and 4 bases, there was a span of 14 bases. Looked up from germline, CDR1 is SGHAT and CDR2 is FQNNGV. CDR3 DNA sequence: TGTGCCAGCAGCGAAGCCGGCAGCGGAGAGACCCAGTACTTC. Encoded protein: CASSEAGSGETQYF.

The rearrangement joins TRBV28 to TRBJ2-1, with a weak D call TRBD2 (6 bases). In germline, CDR1 is MDHEN, CDR2 SYDVKM. This CDR3 comprises 14 residues. Trimming left V 5 bases short and J 10 bases short, with 18 bases between. CDR3 sequence reads: CASSLGSWGLEQFF. CDR3 nucleotide sequence: TGTGCCAGCAGTCTCGGGAGTTGGGGTTTGGAGCAGTTCTTC.

This clonotype was detected many times. V usage is TRBV20-1 and J usage is TRBJ1-4; D remains unclear. The CDR3 runs 14 residues. V gave up 4 bases and J gave up 4 bases, with 13 bases separating them. The germline gives CDR1 DFQATT, CDR2 SNEGSKA (reference sequence). CDR3 protein: CSATLGTVNEKLFF. DNA of the CDR3: TGCAGTGCTACCCTAGGAACAGTTAATGAAAAACTGTTTTTT.

The DNA for the CDR3 is TGTGCCAGCAGTTTTGGGTCTTTCTACAATGAGCAGTTCTTC. Its protein product is CASSFGSFYNEQFF. This chain joins TRBV28 and TRBJ2-1; unclear D gene. Germline V gene data show CDR1 as MDHEN and CDR2 as SYDVKM. Trimming removed 3 bases from V and 3 bases from J, with 9 bases in between. CDR3 length: 14 amino acids.

This clonotype was detected a few times. The chain combines TRBV9 with TRBJ2-7; 12 nucleotides line up with TRBD2. The length of the CDR3 is 16 residues. V lost 0 bases and J lost 2; bases outside the gene matches: 3. CDR1 is SGDLS and CDR2 is YYNGEE in the germline V gene. CDR3 amino acids: CASSVGTSGTTYEQYF. The CDR3 DNA reads TGTGCCAGCAGCGTAGGGACTAGCGGGACTACCTACGAGCAGTACTTC.

Many counts were recorded for this clonotype. The V gene is TRBV28, the J gene TRBJ1-2, with D possibly being TRBD1 (5 bases). CDR1 and CDR2 (germline): MDHEN, SYDVKM. With 3 bases removed from V and 4 bases from J, the gap between germline ends came to 21 bases. The CDR3 loop spans 17 amino acids. CDR3 DNA: TGTGCCAGCAGTTTTATGGGGGATAGTTCCTTATTCTATGGCTACACCTTC. This sequence encodes CASSFMGDSSLFYGYTF.

This chain links TRBV2 with TRBJ2-3; no reliable D call. CDR3 length equals 12 residues. V gave up 6 bases and J gave up 5 bases, with 9 bases separating them. The germline gives CDR1 SNHLY, CDR2 FYNNEI. Here the CDR3 reads CASSPRLDTQYF. The CDR3 DNA is TGTGCCAGCAGCCCCAGACTAGATACGCAGTATTTT.

This clonotype was found many times. The chain combines TRBV10-3 with TRBJ1-2; 8 nucleotides match TRBD1. Germline assignment: CDR1 ENHRY and CDR2 SYGVKD. The CDR3 contains 14 residues. V was pared by 6 bases and J by 2 bases, with 5 bases of the junction left unmatched. The CDR3: CAISSGDRNYGYTF. In nucleotides, the CDR3 is TGTGCCATCAGCTCTGGGGACAGGAACTATGGCTACACCTTC.

This clonotype was observed at least ten times. The V gene is TRBV2, the J gene TRBJ1-1, with a tentative D call TRBD1 (5 bases). The CDR3 loop spans 13 amino acids. Germline values: CDR1 SNHLY, CDR2 FYNNEI. V was clipped by 8 bases and J by 1 base, with 11 bases between them. The CDR3 here is CASPTTGNTEAFF. In nucleotides, the CDR3 is TGTGCCAGCCCTACTACAGGGAACACTGAAGCTTTCTTT.

This clonotype was seen at least ten times. This chain links TRBV7-8 with TRBJ1-5; perhaps TRBD1 as D (5 bases). The V gene lost 5 bases and the J gene lost 4 bases, with 15 bases spanning the gap. The CDR3 sequence is 15 residues long. Germline V lookup: CDR1 SGHVS, CDR2 FQNEAQ. The CDR3 coding sequence is TGTGCCAGCAGCCTCGGAAGGGGTCCAAATCAGCCCCAGCATTTT. It yields the protein CASSLGRGPNQPQHF.

The genes are TRBV20-1 and TRBJ2-7; TRBD1 matches 7 bases. The CDR3 sequence is 15 residues long. Losses at the gene ends were 3 bases for V and 4 bases for J; bases not matched to a gene: 12. CDR1 is DFQATT and CDR2 is SNEGSKA in the germline V gene (reference sequence). The CDR3 loop reads CSARKWETGKYEQYF. Here the CDR3 DNA reads TGCAGTGCTAGGAAGTGGGAGACAGGGAAATACGAGCAGTACTTC.

The chain employs TRBV5-1 and TRBJ2-7; 8 bases are a match to TRBD1. CDR1 is SGHRS and CDR2 is YFSETQ in the germline V gene. The CDR3 extends over 15 amino acids. The V gene end was trimmed by 1 base and the J gene end by 3 bases; junction bases not matched to a gene: 6. CDR3 nucleotides: TGCGCCAGCAGCTTGACCCCAGGACAGGGCTACGAGCAGTACTTC. Translation: CASSLTPGQGYEQYF.

This clonotype was seen ten or more times. The rearrangement uses TRBV2 and TRBJ2-1; D is possibly TRBD1 (5 bases). Trimming removed 6 bases from V and 5 bases from J, with 8 bases in between. This CDR3 has 12 amino acids. The germline gives CDR1 SNHLY, CDR2 FYNNEI. The CDR3 nucleotides read TGTGCCAGCAGCCAAGGGGACAATGAGCAGTTCTTC. This gives the protein CASSQGDNEQFF.

The V and J genes are TRBV28 and TRBJ2-7, with D perhaps matching TRBD1 (6 bases). CDR3 length: 14 amino acids. Trimming cost V 4 bases and J 6 bases, with 16 bases left between them. CDR1 is MDHEN, CDR2 SYDVKM, per germline. In DNA, the CDR3 is TGTGCCAGCAGTTCCAGGACAGTGATTGGCGAGCAGTACTTC. Its translation is CASSSRTVIGEQYF.

This clonotype has only a few counts. J is TRBJ1-1 and V is TRBV6-1, with TRBD1 identical over 8 bases. Germline assignment: CDR1 MNHNS and CDR2 SASEGT. V lost 6 bases to trimming and J lost 5 bases; unmatched junction nucleotides: 14. The length of the CDR3 is 16 residues. The CDR3: CASRADRVVEGTEAFF. The CDR3, as DNA: TGTGCCAGCAGAGCGGACAGGGTGGTTGAGGGGACTGAAGCTTTCTTT.

The genes are TRBV25-1 and TRBJ1-6, with a tentative D call TRBD1 (5 bases). Between the trimmed V and J ends, which lost 5 bases and 7 bases, there was a span of 9 bases. CDR3 length equals 13 residues. Germline CDR1 and CDR2: MGHDK and SYGVNS. As DNA, the CDR3 is TGTGCCAGCAGTCCCCAGGGAAATTCACCCCTCCACTTT. Its protein product is CASSPQGNSPLHF. The full variable domain, with the rest looked up from reference TRBV25-1 and TRBJ1-6, is EADIYQTPRYLVIGTGKKITLECSQTMGHDKMYWYQQDPGMELHLIHYSYGVNSTEKGDLSSESTVSRIRTEHFPLTLESARPSHTSQYLCASSPQGNSPLHFGNGTRLTVT.

The V call is TRBV10-3, the J call TRBJ1-5; 10 nucleotides align to TRBD1. Germline-derived CDR1 and CDR2 are ENHRY and SYGVKD. Trimming at V came to 0 bases and at J to 4 bases, leaving 3 bases not matched to a gene. CDR3 length: 16 residues. The CDR3 sequence: CAISESTGGRNQPQHF. Written as DNA, the CDR3 is TGTGCCATCAGTGAGTCGACAGGGGGCCGTAATCAGCCCCAGCATTTT.

Many counts were recorded for this clonotype. The chain joins TRBV19 to TRBJ1-1; D gene ambiguous. The ends were cut back, 3 bases at V and 1 base at J, with 6 bases in the middle. There are 13 residues in the CDR3. Germline V lookup: CDR1 LNHDA, CDR2 SQIVND (reference sequence). In DNA form, the CDR3 reads TGTGCCAGTAGTATGTTTCCGAACACTGAAGCTTTCTTT. It codes for CASSMFPNTEAFF.

Concerning this clonotype: In this CDR3 the conserved last residue, phenylalanine or tryptophan, is missing, so a read error is likely. The chain carries TRBV28 and TRBJ2-7; 8 nucleotides align to TRBD2. The CDR3 runs 15 residues. The germline V gene has CDR1 MDHEN and CDR2 SYDVKM. The CDR3 DNA is TGTGCCGGCAGCCCCCATAGCGGGGTTACCTACGAGCAGTACTCC. It is translated as CAGSPHSGVTYEQYS.

In its sample, this clonotype was seen a few times. The chain has TRBV4-2 and TRBJ1-6; D possibly corresponds to TRBD1 (6 bases). The V end lost 0 bases, the J end lost 2 bases, and 11 bases lay between the germline ends. The CDR3 spans 17 residues. The germline gives CDR1 LGHNA, CDR2 YNFKEQ. This chain's CDR3 is CASSQEQGFTYNSPLHF. DNA of the CDR3: TGTGCCAGCAGCCAAGAACAGGGATTCACCTATAATTCACCCCTCCACTTT.

This clonotype has a count of ten or more. The J gene is TRBJ1-5, the V gene TRBV29-1; no reliable D call. The V gene lost 4 bases and the J gene lost 2 bases, with 12 bases spanning the gap. Germline V gene data show CDR1 as SQVTM and CDR2 as ANQGSEA. The CDR3 is 14 amino acids. Here the CDR3 DNA reads TGCAGCGTTGTTGTAGGGTGGGGCAATCAGCCCCAGCATTTT. Translating it yields CSVVVGWGNQPQHF.

This clonotype was observed at least ten times. The rearrangement uses TRBV11-2 and TRBJ2-7; maybe TRBD1 (5 bases). The CDR3 has 12 residues. CDR1 is SGHAT, CDR2 FQNNGV, per germline. V was cut by 3 bases and J by 5 bases, with 8 bases left in between. The CDR3 DNA reads TGTGCCAGCAGCTTCTCAGGGCACGAGCAGTACTTC. It codes for CASSFSGHEQYF.

This clonotype was observed at least ten times. V gene TRBV29-1 combines with J gene TRBJ1-2; D gene unclear. V shed 5 bases and J shed 5 bases, with 18 bases lying between them. There are 14 residues in the CDR3. Germline V gene data show CDR1 as SQVTM and CDR2 as ANQGSEA. The CDR3, as DNA: TGCAGCGTTTTAACCCGGACGGACGGATATGGCTACACCTTC. It encodes CSVLTRTDGYGYTF.

The J gene is TRBJ1-1, the V gene TRBV4-1, with D possibly being TRBD1 (5 bases). V lost 4 bases, J lost 1 base, and 22 bases lay in between. The CDR3 is 18 residues long. CDR1 and CDR2 (germline): MGHRA, YSYEKL. In DNA form, the CDR3 reads TGCGCCAGCAGCCCCGCAATGGGACGTCGGCGCTCGAACACTGAAGCTTTCTTT. Its translation: CASSPAMGRRRSNTEAFF.

Written as DNA, the CDR3 is TGTGCCTGGAGCCCGTCGGGAGGGACCACAAACATTCAGTACTTC. This encodes CAWSPSGGTTNIQYF. The V gene is TRBV30, the J gene TRBJ2-4; the match to TRBD2 covers 8 bases. The trim removed 3 bases at V and 6 bases at J, leaving 10 bases unmatched. The V gene's germline CDR1 is GTSNPN and CDR2 SVGIG (reference sequence). There are 15 residues in the CDR3.